This T cell receptor beta chain was observed in a study of blood T cell repertoires in COVID-19. In the study overall: Whether acute or convalescent, the COVID-19 samples came from the United States, Italy and Spain. T cells, B-cell-depleted T cells, or PBMCs provided the cDNA or gDNA that served as material.

This CDR3 has 19 amino acids. The germline V and J ends were trimmed by 3 bases and 0 bases, with 22 bases remaining between them. Germline V gene data show CDR1 as SGHRS and CDR2 as YFSETQ. As processed by the authors: The authors estimated nucleated cell counts from reference gene primer amplification. The repertoire was sequenced with immunoSEQ multiplex PCR; TCRdb's copy has only in-frame clones and lacks some. V, J and clone size are those of that table, while D and trimming were read from the DNA. The sample lists 200,000 to 250,000 clones; about 80% were seen once. V and J are TRBV5-1 and TRBJ2-1; tentative D call: TRBD2 (6 bases). Input material: peripheral blood. The receptor was derived from a woman aged 25 to 39 who had recovered from COVID-19. The CDR3 DNA follows: TGCGCCAGCAGCTCGCGGGATCCAAAGCTGAGGCACTCCTACAATGAGCAGTTCTTC. Translating gives CASSSRDPKLRHSYNEQFF.